This T cell receptor (beta chain) was captured in a study of control samples from healthy donors and cancer patients. Clones were read by immunoSEQ multiplex PCR, and TCRdb kept only the in-frame ones, dropping some. This sample carries about 89,000 clones, approximately 86% of them seen once, and the ten largest clones take over 20%. Trimming cost V 8 bases and J 4 bases; bases outside gene matches: 6. The CDR3 covers 13 residues. CDR1 is WSHSY, CDR2 SAAADI, per germline. The chain carries TRBV10-2 and TRBJ2-3, with TRBD2 matching over 7 bases. The sample taken for sequencing was blood. The TCR was taken from a man younger than 45 in good health. CDR3 in amino acids: CASSNGGSDTQYF. The DNA of the CDR3 is TGCGCCAGCTCAAACGGGGGGTCAGATACGCAGTATTTT.